The 18 T cell receptor beta chains below come from one sample, sequenced in a study of cytomegalovirus exposure and HLA in healthy donors. The PCR used 60 Vbeta and 13 Jbeta primers. Method: immunoSEQ multiplex PCR; TCRdb's copy keeps in-frame clones and lacks some. Here the sample spans about 160,000 clones, around three quarters being singletons. Material: PBMCs. All receptors derive from a man between 50 and 59 years old in good health and CMV-seropositive.

V usage is TRBV18 and J usage is TRBJ1-6, with 10 bases aligning to TRBD1. The V gene end was trimmed by 4 bases and the J gene end by 0 bases; junction bases not matched to a gene: 15. CDR1 is KGHSH and CDR2 is LQKENI in the germline V gene. This CDR3 is built from 21 residues. The CDR3 coding sequence is TGTGCCAGCTCACACTTCGTTGGACAGGGGGTCCTCAGCTCCTATAATTCACCCCTCCACTTT. Protein sequence: CASSHFVGQGVLSSYNSPLHF.

The chain links TRBV10-1 to TRBJ2-2; D gene uncertain. The V end lost 2 bases, the J end lost 5 bases, and 6 bases lay between the germline ends. The CDR3 length is 13 residues. CDR1 WNHNN and CDR2 SYGVQD come from the germline V gene (reference sequence). CDR3 nucleotide sequence: TGCGCCAGCAGTGAGCCCCCAACCGGGGAGCTGTTTTTT. Translating gives CASSEPPTGELFF.

The rearrangement links TRBV28 to TRBJ1-4; D possibly corresponds to TRBD1 (5 bases). This CDR3 is 11 amino acids long. V gave up 3 bases and J gave up 12 bases, with 8 bases separating them. CDR1 and CDR2 (germline): MDHEN, SYDVKM. The DNA for the CDR3 is TGTGCCAGCAGTTTTAAGACAGAACTGTTTTTT. This gives the protein CASSFKTELFF. Using reference TRBV28 and TRBJ1-4 for the parts outside the CDR3, the full variable domain is DVKVTQSSRYLVKRTGEKVFLECVQDMDHENMFWYRQDPGLGLRLIYFSYDVKMKEKGDIPEGYSVSREKKERFSLILESASTNQTSMYLCASSFKTELFFGSGTQLSVL.

This chain links TRBV5-4 with TRBJ1-1; maybe TRBD1 (5 bases). The CDR3 spans 13 residues. The V and J ends lost 7 bases and 1 base respectively, with 11 bases between them. Germline lookup yields CDR1 SGHNT and CDR2 YYREEE (reference sequence). The CDR3 sequence: CASGFDRNTEAFF. Here the CDR3 DNA reads TGTGCCAGCGGATTTGACAGGAACACTGAAGCTTTCTTT.

The chain has TRBV19 and TRBJ1-1, with TRBD1 identical over 9 bases. Per germline, CDR1 LNHDA and CDR2 SQIVND (reference sequence). The CDR3 spans 17 residues. V gave up 6 bases and J gave up 7 bases; unmatched junction bases: 18. The CDR3 bases are TGTGCCAGTAGGGCCGGGACAGGGTTCCTTTTGGAGGGTGAAGCTTTCTTT. Protein sequence: CASRAGTGFLLEGEAFF.

The V gene is TRBV5-1, the J gene TRBJ2-1; TRBD2 aligns across 8 bases. Germline V gene sequence: CDR1 SGHRS, CDR2 YFSETQ. The junction had 8 bases not matched to a gene; V was cut back by 4 bases and J by 2 bases. This CDR3 is 16 amino acids long. The chain's CDR3 is CASSGGGGTTYNEQFF. In DNA, the CDR3 is TGCGCCAGCAGCGGTGGCGGGGGGACGACCTACAATGAGCAGTTCTTC.

The gene calls are TRBV9 and TRBJ2-7; 7 bases are shared with TRBD1. This CDR3 comprises 13 residues. V was clipped by 8 bases and J by 5 bases; unmatched bases: 10. Germline V gives CDR1 SGDLS, CDR2 YYNGEE. The CDR3 nucleotides read TGTGCCAGTAGTAAGGACAGGCCCCACGAGCAGTACTTC. Translated, it gives CASSKDRPHEQYF. The full variable domain, completed using reference TRBV9 and TRBJ2-7, is DSGVTQTPKHLITATGQRVTLRCSPRSGDLSVYWYQQSLDQGLQFLIQYYNGEERAKGNILERFSAQQFPDLHSELNLSSLELGDSALYFCASSKDRPHEQYFGPGTRLTVT.

The gene calls are TRBV6-4 and TRBJ1-1; D may be TRBD1 (5 bases). Germline CDR1 MRHNA, CDR2 SNTAGT. This CDR3 is 13 amino acids long. Trimming removed 6 bases from V and 2 bases from J, with 10 bases in between. The CDR3 sequence: CASSRTRNTEAFF. The CDR3 nucleotides are TGTGCCAGCAGCCGGACAAGAAACACTGAAGCTTTCTTT.

The rearrangement joins TRBV9 to TRBJ2-1; D gene uncertain. Germline CDR1 reads SGDLS; CDR2 reads YYNGEE. Trimming stripped 0 bases from V and 9 bases from J, with 13 bases between. The CDR3 is 14 amino acids. The CDR3 DNA reads as TGTGCCAGCAGCGTAGATGGTTATACAATTGAGCAGTTCTTC. It codes for CASSVDGYTIEQFF.

This rearrangement joins TRBV27 to TRBJ1-5, with 11 nucleotides matching TRBD1. The ends lost 5 bases at V and 6 bases at J; junction bases unmatched: 9. There are 16 residues in the CDR3. Germline values: CDR1 MNHEY, CDR2 SMNVEV (reference sequence). CDR3 in DNA: TGTGCCAGCAGTGCCGGAGGACAGGGGGCTGCTCAGCCCCAGCATTTT. Protein sequence: CASSAGGQGAAQPQHF.

This chain joins TRBV9 and TRBJ2-5; maybe TRBD1 (6 bases). This CDR3 has 14 amino acids. Between the trimmed V and J ends, which lost 0 bases and 4 bases, there was a span of 10 bases. Germline CDR1 and CDR2: SGDLS and YYNGEE. The CDR3 loop is CASSVGGRGETQYF. CDR3 bases: TGTGCCAGCAGCGTAGGAGGCAGGGGAGAGACCCAGTACTTC.

The rearrangement uses TRBV7-8 and TRBJ1-5, with D uncertain. Germline V gene lookup returns CDR1 SGHVS and CDR2 FQNEAQ. The CDR3 has 14 amino acids. Deletions cut 0 bases from V and 4 bases from J, with 7 bases between. The CDR3 region has the DNA TGTGCCAGCAGCTTAGCGATAGAGAATCAGCCCCAGCATTTT. Amino acid sequence: CASSLAIENQPQHF.

By its share, this clone is medium-sized. The rearrangement joins TRBV7-9 to TRBJ2-2; D not certain. This CDR3 has 12 residues. Trimming took off 5 bases at V and 3 bases at J, with 4 bases between the two ends. Germline values: CDR1 SEHNR, CDR2 FQNEAQ (reference sequence). The CDR3, as DNA: TGTGCCAGCAGCCTCTACACCGGGGAGCTGTTTTTT. This encodes CASSLYTGELFF.

The rearrangement joins TRBV2 to TRBJ2-1, with D unclear. Trimming shortened V by 7 bases and J by 3 bases, and 10 bases separated the two germline ends. Germline loops: CDR1 SNHLY, CDR2 FYNNEI. The CDR3 runs 13 residues. The CDR3 loop is CASNRFSYNEQFF. The CDR3 DNA reads TGTGCCAGCAACCGCTTCAGCTACAATGAGCAGTTCTTC.

The V and J genes are TRBV19 and TRBJ1-2, with D possibly matching TRBD1 (5 bases). This CDR3 contains 13 residues. Germline V CDR1 and CDR2: LNHDA, SQIVND (reference sequence). With 8 bases removed from V and 4 bases from J, the gap between germline ends came to 14 bases. The CDR3 region has the DNA TGTGCCAGTGAAACGACAGACCCCTATGGCTACACCTTC. It codes for CASETTDPYGYTF.

This clone occurred once. The rearrangement joins TRBV6-1 to TRBJ2-1; 9 bases fit TRBD1. This CDR3 comprises 11 residues. J was trimmed by 12 bases and V by 6 bases; bases with no gene match: 3. In germline, CDR1 is MNHNS, CDR2 SASEGT. The CDR3 sequence: CASRGQGVQFF. The CDR3, as DNA: TGTGCCAGCAGGGGACAGGGCGTGCAGTTCTTC.

The genes are TRBV9 and TRBJ2-3, with TRBD1 identical over 9 bases. Trimming removed 3 bases from V and 9 bases from J; junction bases left unmatched: 14. The germline CDR1 and CDR2 sequences are SGDLS and YYNGEE. The CDR3 has 16 amino acids. The CDR3 here is CASSATYRDRDGTQYF. CDR3 in DNA: TGTGCCAGCAGCGCAACCTACCGGGACAGGGATGGCACGCAGTATTTT.

The chain carries TRBV10-3 and TRBJ1-1, with 8 positions matching TRBD1. J was trimmed by 1 base and V by 8 bases; bases with no gene match: 6. The CDR3 consists of 14 residues. Germline values: CDR1 ENHRY, CDR2 SYGVKD. Here the CDR3 reads CAICPGQANTEAFF. As DNA, the CDR3 is TGTGCCATCTGCCCGGGACAGGCGAACACTGAAGCTTTCTTT.